Below are 8 T cell receptor beta chains sequenced from a single sample in a study of blood T cell repertoires in COVID-19. TCRdb's copy holds only in-frame clones and misses some; the assay was immunoSEQ multiplex PCR. This table has about 110,000 clones, 85% to 90% appearing once. The sample taken for sequencing was peripheral blood. The receptors derive from a woman aged 45-60 years with acute or convalescent COVID-19.

The chain recombines TRBV27 with TRBJ2-7, with D unclear. The V end was cut by 2 bases, the J end by 2 bases, with 10 bases between. The CDR3 runs 14 residues. Germline CDR1 and CDR2: MNHEY and SMNVEV (reference sequence). The DNA for the CDR3 is TGTGCCAGCAGTTTAGGCAGATCCCCCTACGAGCAGTACTTC. Translating it yields CASSLGRSPYEQYF.

This clone was seen once. This sequence joins TRBV24-1 and TRBJ2-5; 7 positions agree with TRBD1. The germline V gene encodes CDR1 KGHDR and CDR2 SFDVKD. The CDR3 totals 15 residues. Losses at the gene ends were 4 bases for V and 5 bases for J; bases not matched to a gene: 9. CDR3 sequence (DNA): TGTGCCACCAGTGAACCTTCGACAGGGAGTGAGACCCAGTACTTC. Encoded protein: CATSEPSTGSETQYF.

This chain links TRBV11-3 with TRBJ2-1; TRBD1 is a possible D gene (6 bases). The CDR3 spans 15 residues. The V end lost 5 bases, the J end lost 7 bases, and 18 bases lay between the germline ends. The germline gives CDR1 SGHNT, CDR2 YENEEA. DNA of the CDR3: TGTGCCAGCAGCCTTGCACCCGGGACAAGGAATGAGCAGTTCTTC. This encodes CASSLAPGTRNEQFF.

The chain couples TRBV19 to TRBJ1-2; maybe TRBD1 (5 bases). The CDR3 extends over 12 amino acids. The germline V gene encodes CDR1 LNHDA and CDR2 SQIVND (reference sequence). V lost 4 bases and J lost 4, with 7 bases in between. CDR3 DNA sequence: TGTGCCAGTAGTAAGGACACCTATGGCTACACCTTC. This translates into CASSKDTYGYTF.

The CDR3 protein is CASLGAGGIYEQYF. In DNA, the CDR3 is TGTGCCAGCCTAGGGGCGGGAGGGATCTACGAGCAGTACTTC. This chain connects TRBV28 to TRBJ2-7; 9 nucleotides line up with TRBD2. The CDR3 consists of 14 residues. Germline V gene data show CDR1 as MDHEN and CDR2 as SYDVKM. The J segment lost 3 bases and the V segment lost 8 bases, leaving 8 bases of the junction unmatched.

This chain connects TRBV28 to TRBJ2-5, with 7 bases identical to TRBD2. CDR1 is MDHEN and CDR2 is SYDVKM in the germline V gene. The J segment lost 2 bases and the V segment lost 6 bases, leaving 18 bases of the junction unmatched. This CDR3 is built from 18 residues. The CDR3 loop is CASRGMGGRRVPQETQYF. For the CDR3, the DNA is TGTGCCAGCAGGGGAATGGGGGGGAGACGGGTGCCACAAGAGACCCAGTACTTC.

V usage is TRBV3-1 (or the pseudogene TRBV3-2) and J usage is TRBJ2-5; 11 positions match TRBD1. Germline V gives CDR1 LGHDT, CDR2 YNNKEL (reference sequence). The V gene end was trimmed by 4 bases and the J gene end by 2 bases; junction bases not matched to a gene: 3. This CDR3 contains 15 residues. CDR3 DNA: TGTGCCAGCAGCCCGGGGACAGGGGGACAAGAGACCCAGTACTTC. It translates to CASSPGTGGQETQYF.

V usage is TRBV3-1 (or the pseudogene TRBV3-2) and J usage is TRBJ2-6; a weak D match, TRBD1 (6 bases). This CDR3 has 17 residues. Trimming left V 4 bases short and J 4 bases short, with 17 bases between. The germline CDR1 and CDR2 sequences are LGHDT and YNNKEL (reference sequence). CDR3 amino acids: CASSPPGHLRGANVLTF. CDR3 DNA: TGTGCCAGCAGCCCACCGGGACACCTAAGGGGGGCCAACGTCCTGACTTTC.